The 16 T cell receptor beta chains reported below all come from one sample, sequenced in a study of T-cell reconstitution after alpha-beta-depleted transplantation in children. Molecular barcoding with unique molecular identifiers was used for the TCRbeta library. TCRdb re-called the PCR reads with MiXCR, one entry per CDR3 protein. The data hold some 350,000 distinct CDR3 sequences, with around 15% observed a single time. Material: PBMCs, mostly from graft donor cells, obtained 360 days after TCRalphabeta/CD19-depleted stem cell transplant. The receptors come from a male patient between 2 and 10 years old who had a stem cell transplant for acute lymphoblastic leukemia, so the T cells may come from the graft donor.

Only one count was recorded for this clonotype. The chain uses TRBV27 and TRBJ2-2; D is unresolved. V was trimmed by 8 bases and J by 5 bases, leaving 9 bases between them. CDR3 length: 12 residues. Germline V gives CDR1 MNHEY, CDR2 SMNVEV (reference sequence). CDR3 region: CASQKRTGELFF. The CDR3 DNA reads as TGTGCCAGCCAGAAGCGAACCGGGGAGCTGTTTTTT.

This clonotype was detected a few times. J is TRBJ2-6 and V is TRBV18; unclear D gene. The ends were cut back, 5 bases at V and 0 bases at J, with 11 bases in the middle. CDR3 size: 16 residues. Germline values: CDR1 KGHSH, CDR2 LQKENI. CDR3 sequence reads: CASSALMSSGANVLTF. In DNA form, the CDR3 reads TGTGCCAGCTCAGCCTTAATGAGCTCTGGGGCCAACGTCCTGACTTTC. The variable domain in full, with the rest retrieved from reference TRBV18 and TRBJ2-6, is NAGVMQNPRHLVRRRGQEARLRCSPMKGHSHVYWYRQLPEEGLKFMVYLQKENIIDESGMPKERFSAEFPKEGPSILRIQQVVRGDSAAYFCASSALMSSGANVLTFGAGSRLTVL.

The chain joins TRBV28 to TRBJ1-5; unclear D gene. This CDR3 is 15 amino acids long. The V end was cut by 7 bases, the J end by 3 bases, with 16 bases between. Germline V CDR1 and CDR2: MDHEN, SYDVKM. The CDR3 DNA sequence: TGTGCCAGCAATAGCCCTTTCAGGCTCAATCAGCCCCAGCATTTT. Its translation: CASNSPFRLNQPQHF.

The V gene is TRBV11-1, the J gene TRBJ2-1; D gene unclear. Germline V lookup: CDR1 SGHAT, CDR2 FQDESV (reference sequence). This CDR3 has 16 amino acids. V lost 1 base, J lost 1 base, and 11 bases lay in between. The CDR3 sequence: CASSLVYTNSYNEQFF. CDR3 sequence (DNA): TGTGCCAGCAGCTTAGTATATACAAATTCCTACAATGAGCAGTTCTTC. Complete variable domain (other parts from reference TRBV11-1 and TRBJ2-1): EAEVAQSPRYKITEKSQAVAFWCDPISGHATLYWYRQILGQGPELLVQFQDESVVDDSQLPKDRFSAERLKGVDSTLKIQPAELGDSAMYLCASSLVYTNSYNEQFFGPGTRLTVL.

The chain links TRBV19 to TRBJ2-7, with 10 positions matching TRBD1. Trimming took 2 bases from V and 3 from J; bases not matched to a gene: 4. CDR3 length equals 15 residues. Germline V CDR1 and CDR2: LNHDA, SQIVND (reference sequence). CDR3 sequence: CASSIRQGAVYEQYF. DNA of the CDR3: TGTGCCAGTAGTATACGACAGGGGGCCGTCTACGAGCAGTACTTC.

This clonotype was detected only a few times. This chain joins TRBV6-2 or TRBV6-3 and TRBJ2-7, with 9 bases lining up with TRBD2. The CDR3 totals 14 residues. Trimming took 7 bases from V and 3 from J; bases not matched to a gene: 7. Germline V gene sequence: CDR1 MNHEY, CDR2 SVGEGT. The CDR3 DNA follows: TGTGCCAGCAATCTAGCGGGACCATACTACGAGCAGTACTTC. Protein sequence: CASNLAGPYYEQYF.

The table lists this clonotype with many counts. The chain recombines TRBV20-1 with TRBJ2-2, with D maybe TRBD2 (6 bases). Germline loops: CDR1 DFQATT, CDR2 SNEGSKA (reference sequence). V shed 0 bases and J shed 2 bases, with 13 bases lying between them. The CDR3 is made up of 16 amino acids. The CDR3 protein is CSARDEREANTGELFF. The CDR3 nucleotides read TGCAGTGCTAGAGATGAGAGGGAGGCTAACACCGGGGAGCTGTTTTTT.

This clonotype was seen a few times. This sequence joins TRBV2 and TRBJ2-5; 8 bases fit TRBD1. The length of the CDR3 is 19 residues. CDR1 and CDR2 from the germline V gene are SNHLY and FYNNEI. J was trimmed by 4 bases and V by 7 bases; bases with no gene match: 23. CDR3 amino acids: CASNFHRGKLESVLETQYF. The CDR3 DNA follows: TGTGCCAGCAATTTTCACAGGGGGAAACTAGAGTCGGTTCTAGAGACCCAGTACTTC.

This clonotype was recorded many times. This chain joins TRBV29-1 and TRBJ2-5, with TRBD2 matching over 11 bases. The V segment lost 6 bases and the J segment 2 bases; nucleotides outside the gene matches: 8. Germline V CDR1 and CDR2: SQVTM, ANQGSEA. The CDR3 is made up of 15 amino acids. The CDR3, as DNA: TGCAGCGTCGGCGGGACTAGCGGAGATCAAGAGACCCAGTACTTC. It yields the protein CSVGGTSGDQETQYF.

This rearrangement joins TRBV4-2 to TRBJ1-5, with D uncertain. This CDR3 is 17 amino acids long. Trimming removed 0 bases at V and 0 bases at J, with 12 bases between. CDR1 and CDR2 (germline): LGHNA, YNFKEQ. CDR3: CASSQDFSPYSNQPQHF. The CDR3 coding sequence is TGTGCCAGCAGCCAAGATTTTTCCCCTTATAGCAATCAGCCCCAGCATTTT.

This clonotype was counted ten times or more. The chain recombines TRBV20-1 with TRBJ2-7; D possibly corresponds to TRBD2 (6 bases). Germline V lookup: CDR1 DFQATT, CDR2 SNEGSKA (reference sequence). The CDR3 length is 15 residues. The V end lost 0 bases, the J end lost 0 bases, and 12 bases lay between the germline ends. This CDR3 is CSARDGTGGSYEQYF. Written as DNA, the CDR3 is TGCAGTGCTAGAGATGGGACTGGGGGCTCCTACGAGCAGTACTTC.

This clonotype occurred many times. CDR3 sequence (DNA): TGTGCCAGCAGCGACCAGACTAGCGGGTACAATGAGCAGTTCTTC. The encoded protein is CASSDQTSGYNEQFF. The genes are TRBV9 and TRBJ2-1, with 10 positions matching TRBD2. The germline gives CDR1 SGDLS, CDR2 YYNGEE. This CDR3 spans 15 amino acids. Trimming took 3 bases from V and 4 from J; bases not matched to a gene: 4.

The table lists this clonotype with a few counts. The chain is built from TRBV6-5 and TRBJ2-7, with D possibly being TRBD2 (5 bases). The germline CDR1 and CDR2 sequences are MNHEY and SVGAGI. This CDR3 spans 15 amino acids. V was cut by 4 bases and J by 0 bases, with 13 bases left in between. This CDR3 is CASSFRRGSSYEQYF. CDR3 DNA sequence: TGTGCCAGCAGTTTCCGCCGGGGTAGCTCCTACGAGCAGTACTTC.

This clonotype has just a few counts. V is TRBV20-1 and J is TRBJ2-3, with no clear D. This CDR3 contains 10 residues. From germline, CDR1 is DFQATT and CDR2 SNEGSKA (reference sequence). Trimming stripped 5 bases from V and 10 bases from J, with 10 bases between. The CDR3 sequence: CSAGINSQYF. The DNA of the CDR3 is TGCAGTGCTGGAATTAATTCGCAGTATTTT.

CDR3 in amino acids: CASSLEGLAGVTQYF. In nucleotides, the CDR3 is TGTGCCAGCAGCTTAGAAGGATTAGCGGGAGTCACGCAGTATTTT. The rearrangement uses TRBV7-9 and TRBJ2-3; 9 bases map to TRBD2. J lost 9 bases, V lost 1 base, and 8 bases had no gene match. The length of the CDR3 is 15 residues. The germline V gene has CDR1 SEHNR and CDR2 FQNEAQ (reference sequence).

Only a few counts were recorded for this clonotype. V is TRBV4-1 and J is TRBJ2-1; 7 bases match TRBD1. The CDR3 consists of 18 residues. CDR1 and CDR2 from the germline V gene are MGHRA and YSYEKL. After removal of 6 bases from V and 3 bases from J, the junction contained 17 bases not matched to a gene. DNA of the CDR3: TGCGCCAGCAGACAAATAAGTTCGACAGGGTGGATCTACAATGAGCAGTTCTTC. It is translated as CASRQISSTGWIYNEQFF.